This record covers a single T cell receptor (beta chain). This sample was included in a study of blood T cell repertoires in COVID-19. Study information: COVID-19 samples, acute and convalescent, were from the United States, Italy and Spain. T cells, B-cell-depleted T cells, or PBMCs provided the cDNA or gDNA that served as material.

V lost 4 bases and J lost 8, with 18 bases in between. Germline CDR1 and CDR2: SGHRS and YFSETQ. The CDR3 contains 15 residues. Per the original methods: Amplified reference gene primers provided the basis for estimating nucleated cell counts. Assay used: immunoSEQ multiplex PCR; TCRdb lists only in-frame clones, some missing. That table furnishes V, J and clone size, whereas the DNA furnished D and trimming. Among about 230,000 clones listed, 65% to 90% were seen once. The sample taken for sequencing was peripheral blood. This chain joins TRBV5-1 and TRBJ1-4; tentative D call: TRBD1 (6 bases). The receptor comes from a woman in her 50s with acute or convalescent COVID-19. CDR3 coding DNA: TGCGCCAGCAGCCGCGATCCAGGGGCGGGCGAAAAACTGTTTTTT. The encoded protein is CASSRDPGAGEKLFF.